A selection of T cell receptor beta chains follows, all from one sample in a study of cytomegalovirus exposure and HLA in healthy donors. The protocol was immunoSEQ multiplex PCR, while the TCRdb copy is restricted to in-frame clones and leaves out a portion. The top ten hold 2.1% of the sample, which has 150,000 or so clones, 74% seen once. Sequenced sample: PBMCs. All receptors come from a man aged 25 to 40 in good health and CMV-seronegative. Each CDR3 is given with its conserved first and last residue. The D gene is left open where the match is weak. Only part of the rows carry a size: once, few, many, or a class if the clone is expanded.

D	V	size	J	length	CDR3	DNA
NA	TRBV5-1	NA	TRBJ2-7	13	CASSLGGLEEQYF	TGCGCCAGCAGCTTGGGGGGGCTAGAAGAGCAGTACTTC
NA	TRBV6-1	NA	TRBJ2-5	12	CASRERAETQYF	TGTGCCAGCAGAGAGCGAGCCGAGACCCAGTACTTC
NA	TRBV7-9	NA	TRBJ2-5	14	CASSSRDFQETQYF	TGTGCCAGCAGCTCGAGGGACTTTCAAGAGACCCAGTACTTC
TRBD2	TRBV6-1	NA	TRBJ2-5	14	CASSDGGGGETQYF	TGTGCCAGCAGTGATGGCGGGGGTGGTGAGACCCAGTACTTC
NA	TRBV7-6	few	TRBJ2-7	15	CASSEDVGDTYEQYF	TGTGCCAGCAGCGAAGATGTGGGAGACACCTACGAGCAGTACTTC
NA	TRBV2	NA	TRBJ1-2	13	CASSEELYYGYTF	TGTGCCAGCAGTGAAGAACTCTACTATGGCTACACCTTC
TRBD1	TRBV5-1	NA	TRBJ2-7	18	CASSLVGQGKGAAYEQYF	TGCGCCAGCAGCTTGGTAGGACAGGGGAAGGGGGCTGCCTACGAGCAGTACTTC
NA	TRBV7-9	NA	TRBJ2-2	16	CASSLSTTGPTGELFF	TGTGCCAGCAGCTTATCGACAACAGGACCCACCGGGGAGCTGTTTTTT
NA	TRBV7-2	NA	TRBJ2-3	14	CASAALGSADTQYF	TGTGCCAGCGCTGCTCTCGGGTCAGCGGATACGCAGTATTTT
NA	TRBV29-1	few	TRBJ2-3	12	CSVRTGTDTQYF	TGCAGCGTTCGGACAGGCACAGATACGCAGTATTTT
NA	TRBV19	once	TRBJ2-5	15	CASSARSLFQETQYF	TGTGCCAGTAGTGCCCGATCACTTTTCCAAGAGACCCAGTACTTC
TRBD1	TRBV5-1	NA	TRBJ2-1	15	CASSLGTGPGDEQFF	TGCGCCAGCAGCTTGGGGACAGGGCCAGGGGATGAGCAGTTCTTC
TRBD1	TRBV7-9	NA	TRBJ2-7	13	CASSVQGAYEQYF	TGTGCCAGCAGTGTACAGGGGGCCTACGAGCAGTACTTC
TRBD2	TRBV18	once	TRBJ2-5	17	CASSPRTSGGRQETQYF	TGTGCCAGCTCACCGAGGACTAGCGGGGGCCGTCAAGAGACCCAGTACTTC
NA	TRBV28	NA	TRBJ1-5	16	CASSLRPDNLGQPQHF	TGTGCCAGCAGTTTAAGGCCGGACAACCTGGGTCAGCCCCAGCATTTT
TRBD1	TRBV7-2	few	TRBJ1-6	16	CASSLEEGARNSPLHF	TGTGCCAGCAGCTTAGAGGAGGGGGCTCGTAATTCACCCCTCCACTTT
NA	TRBV6-5	few	TRBJ2-7	15	CASSSGGLKPYEQYF	TGTGCCAGCAGTTCTGGGGGGTTAAAACCCTACGAGCAGTACTTC
NA	TRBV7-3	NA	TRBJ2-6	16	CASSPQAGSGANVLTF	TGTGCCAGCAGCCCCCAGGCGGGCTCTGGGGCCAACGTCCTGACTTTC
TRBD1	TRBV7-2	NA	TRBJ1-1	16	CASSKRTGGMNTEAFF	TGTGCCAGCAGCAAACGGACAGGGGGAATGAACACTGAAGCTTTCTTT
TRBD1	TRBV28	NA	TRBJ1-2	14	CASSQGTGKRGYTF	TGTGCCAGCAGTCAGGGGACAGGGAAACGTGGCTACACCTTC
NA	TRBV6-1	NA	TRBJ1-6	15	CASRRGGTDNSPLHF	TGTGCCAGCAGACGGGGAGGCACCGATAATTCACCCCTCCACTTT
NA	TRBV18	NA	TRBJ1-4	15	CASSPSTGLNEKLFF	TGTGCCAGCTCACCATCGACAGGTTTGAATGAAAAACTGTTTTTT
NA	TRBV15	NA	TRBJ2-5	14	CATSRDHGRGTQYF	TGTGCCACCAGCAGAGATCACGGGCGGGGGACCCAGTACTTC
TRBD2	TRBV28	NA	TRBJ2-1	14	CASRETSEFNEQFF	TGTGCCAGCAGGGAGACTAGCGAGTTCAATGAGCAGTTCTTC
NA	TRBV5-6	NA	TRBJ1-2	13	CASSGGRNYGYTF	TGTGCCAGCAGCGGAGGACGGAACTATGGCTACACCTTC
NA	TRBV28	NA	TRBJ1-1	13	CASSRPGVGRAFF	TGTGCCAGCAGTCGCCCAGGGGTAGGGAGAGCTTTCTTT
NA	TRBV5-1	NA	TRBJ2-7	12	CASSPPTYEQYF	TGCGCCAGCTCACCACCTACCTACGAGCAGTACTTC
NA	TRBV28	NA	TRBJ2-7	13	CASSPTGSYEQYF	TGTGCCAGCAGTCCTACCGGGTCCTACGAGCAGTACTTC
NA	TRBV5-4	NA	TRBJ2-4	15	CASSSPDIDKNIQYF	TGTGCCAGCAGCTCCCCGGACATCGACAAAAACATTCAGTACTTC
TRBD1	TRBV28	once	TRBJ2-1	15	CASSSGTDLNNEQFF	TGTGCCAGCAGCTCCGGGACAGACCTGAACAATGAGCAGTTCTTC
TRBD2	TRBV27	once	TRBJ2-3	16	CASSSLAGGPPDTQYF	TGTGCCAGCAGTTCCTTAGCGGGGGGGCCCCCAGATACGCAGTATTTT
TRBD1	TRBV28	NA	TRBJ1-2	18	CASSLFSYSGGRADGYTF	TGTGCCAGCAGTTTATTCTCGTATTCAGGGGGAAGGGCGGATGGCTACACCTTC
TRBD2	TRBV28	NA	TRBJ2-2	15	CASSPSGPNTGELFF	TGTGCCAGCAGCCCTAGCGGCCCGAACACCGGGGAGCTGTTTTTT
TRBD2	TRBV29-1	NA	TRBJ2-5	13	CSVPTSGGETQYF	TGCAGCGTGCCCACTAGCGGGGGGGAGACCCAGTACTTC
TRBD2	TRBV10-1	once	TRBJ2-3	14	CASRLQRGIDTQYF	TGCGCCAGCAGGCTACAGCGGGGTATAGATACGCAGTATTTT
NA	TRBV5-4	NA	TRBJ1-4	13	CASSRDRDEKLFF	TGTGCCAGCAGCCGCGACAGAGATGAAAAACTGTTTTTT
TRBD1	TRBV10-3	NA	TRBJ1-1	16	CAISESGGQGGTEAFF	TGTGCCATCAGTGAGTCTGGGGGACAGGGAGGGACTGAAGCTTTCTTT
TRBD2	TRBV7-9	once	TRBJ2-7	19	CASSATELAGGQSPYEQYF	TGTGCCAGCAGCGCCACAGAGCTAGCGGGGGGCCAATCTCCCTACGAGCAGTACTTC
TRBD1	TRBV5-1	NA	TRBJ2-5	15	CASSLGGQHQETQYF	TGCGCCAGCAGCTTGGGGGGACAGCACCAAGAGACCCAGTACTTC
NA	TRBV6-5	NA	TRBJ1-5	15	CASSPSGQPVLTQNF	TGTGCCAGCAGTCCCAGTGGACAGCCCGTCCTGACCCAGAATTTT
TRBD1	TRBV6-5	NA	TRBJ1-1	13	CACSDRGGTEAFF	TGTGCCTGCTCCGACAGGGGGGGGACTGAAGCTTTCTTT
NA	TRBV5-6	NA	TRBJ1-3	17	CASTEIGQTNSGNTIYF	TGTGCCAGCACCGAAATTGGGCAGACTAACTCTGGAAACACCATATATTTT
TRBD1	TRBV6-1	few	TRBJ1-2	13	CASSDEGAGSYTF	TGTGCCAGCAGTGATGAGGGGGCAGGAAGCTACACCTTC
TRBD2	TRBV2	NA	TRBJ2-5	13	CASSFPGGETQYF	TGTGCCAGCAGTTTTCCGGGGGGGGAGACCCAGTACTTC
NA	TRBV28	NA	TRBJ2-1	13	CASSFTGSHEQFF	TGTGCCAGCAGTTTCACAGGATCCCATGAGCAGTTCTTC
TRBD1	TRBV11-2	once	TRBJ1-5	14	CASSRDREGQPQHF	TGTGCCAGCAGCCGGGACAGGGAGGGACAGCCCCAGCATTTT
NA	TRBV15	once	TRBJ2-7	12	CATSRGDPEQYF	TGTGCCACCAGCAGAGGAGATCCCGAGCAGTACTTC
TRBD1	TRBV19	few	TRBJ1-1	17	CASSIQYRQGPNTEAFF	TGTGCCAGTAGTATACAATATCGACAGGGGCCGAACACTGAAGCTTTCTTT
TRBD2	TRBV5-1	NA	TRBJ2-2	19	CASSRQRGAFVGDTGELFF	TGCGCCAGCAGTCGCCAGCGGGGGGCCTTTGTGGGGGACACCGGGGAGCTGTTTTTT